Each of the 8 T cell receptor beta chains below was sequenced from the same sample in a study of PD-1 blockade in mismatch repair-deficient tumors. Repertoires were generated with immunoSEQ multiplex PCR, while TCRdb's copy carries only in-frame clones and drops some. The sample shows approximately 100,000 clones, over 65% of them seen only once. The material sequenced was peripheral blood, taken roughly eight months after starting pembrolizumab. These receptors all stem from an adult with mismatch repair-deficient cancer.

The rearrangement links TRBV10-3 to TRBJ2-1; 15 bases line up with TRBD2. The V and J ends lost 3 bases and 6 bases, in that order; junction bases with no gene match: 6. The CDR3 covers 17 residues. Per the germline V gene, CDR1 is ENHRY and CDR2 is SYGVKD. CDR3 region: CAISDSRTSGRANEQFF. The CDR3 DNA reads TGTGCCATCAGTGATTCCCGGACTAGCGGGAGGGCCAATGAGCAGTTCTTC.

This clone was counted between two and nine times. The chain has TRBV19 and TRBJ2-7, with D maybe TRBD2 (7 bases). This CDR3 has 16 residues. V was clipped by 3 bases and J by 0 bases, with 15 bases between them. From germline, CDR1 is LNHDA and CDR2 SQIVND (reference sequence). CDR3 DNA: TGTGCCAGTAGTATGCGTGGGAGGGGGTTCTCCTACGAGCAGTACTTC. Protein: CASSMRGRGFSYEQYF. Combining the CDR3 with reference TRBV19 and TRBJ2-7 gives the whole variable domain DGGITQSPKYLFRKEGQNVTLSCEQNLNHDAMYWYRQDPGQGLRLIYYSQIVNDFQKGDIAEGYSVSREKKESFPLTVTSAQKNPTAFYLCASSMRGRGFSYEQYFGPGTRLTVT.

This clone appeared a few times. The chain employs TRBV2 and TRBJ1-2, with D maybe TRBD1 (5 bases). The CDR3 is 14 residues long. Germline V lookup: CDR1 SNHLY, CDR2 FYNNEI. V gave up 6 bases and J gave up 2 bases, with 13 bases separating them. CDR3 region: CASRGDRGNYGYTF. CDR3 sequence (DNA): TGTGCCAGCAGGGGGGACCGTGGGAACTATGGCTACACCTTC.

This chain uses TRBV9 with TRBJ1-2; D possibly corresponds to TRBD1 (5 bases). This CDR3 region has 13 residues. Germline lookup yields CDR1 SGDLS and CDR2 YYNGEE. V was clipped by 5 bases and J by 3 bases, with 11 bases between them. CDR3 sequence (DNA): TGTGCCAGCAGGGGGGGAGTCGACTATGGCTACACCTTC. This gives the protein CASRGGVDYGYTF.

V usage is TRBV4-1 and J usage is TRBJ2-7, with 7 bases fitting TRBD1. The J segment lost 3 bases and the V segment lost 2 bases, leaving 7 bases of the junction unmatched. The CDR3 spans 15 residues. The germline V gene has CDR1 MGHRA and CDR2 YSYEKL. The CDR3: CASSQFRDSFYEQYF. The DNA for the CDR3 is TGCGCCAGCAGCCAATTCCGGGACAGCTTCTACGAGCAGTACTTC.

CDR3 sequence reads: CASSSSSGGSTDTQYF. CDR3 DNA sequence: TGTGCCAGCAGCTCCTCTAGCGGAGGAAGCACAGATACGCAGTATTTT. V usage is TRBV9 and J usage is TRBJ2-3; 7 bases are a match to TRBD2. The CDR3 loop spans 16 amino acids. The trim removed 4 bases at V and 0 bases at J, leaving 8 bases unmatched. Looked up from germline, CDR1 is SGDLS and CDR2 is YYNGEE.

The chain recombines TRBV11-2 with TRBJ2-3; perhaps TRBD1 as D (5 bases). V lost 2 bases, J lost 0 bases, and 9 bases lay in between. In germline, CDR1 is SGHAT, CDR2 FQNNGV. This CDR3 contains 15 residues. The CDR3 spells CASSLNQGSTDTQYF. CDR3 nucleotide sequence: TGTGCCAGCAGCTTAAATCAGGGTAGCACAGATACGCAGTATTTT.

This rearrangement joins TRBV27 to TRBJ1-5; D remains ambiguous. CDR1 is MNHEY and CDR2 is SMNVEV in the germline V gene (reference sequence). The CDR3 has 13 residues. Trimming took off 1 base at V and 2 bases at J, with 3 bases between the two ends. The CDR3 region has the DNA TGTGCCAGCAGTTTATGGGGCAATCAGCCCCAGCATTTT. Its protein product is CASSLWGNQPQHF.